Listed below are T cell receptor beta chains from one sample, sequenced in a study of T cells after yellow fever vaccination. Using its own MiXCR run on the 5' RACE reads, TCRdb lists one record per CDR3 protein. Among about 320,000 distinct CDR3 sequences, approximately 4% were seen once, and the ten largest hold 15% to 20%. Sequencing used PBMCs, obtained 15 days after the yellow fever booster vaccination. Receptors were obtained from a man younger than 35 who received the YFV17D yellow fever vaccine. Each CDR3 is given with its conserved first and last residue. The order of the fields is J gene, V gene, clone size, CDR3 length, D gene, CDR3 protein, CDR3 DNA. D genes are given only for firm matches. For some rows the clone size is stated as once, few or many, or as a class when expanded; others skip it.

>TRBJ1-1|TRBV6-5|NA|15|NA
CASSYTGGGPTEAFF
TGTGCCAGCAGTTACACGGGTGGGGGGCCGACTGAAGCTTTCTTT
>TRBJ2-1|TRBV12-3/TRBV12-4|few|18|TRBD2
CASSFPSGGAGGLYEQFF
TGTGCCAGCAGTTTTCCCAGCGGGGGGGCCGGAGGTCTATATGAGCAGTTCTTC
>TRBJ1-1|TRBV27|many|13|NA
CASSPPWEGEAFF
TGTGCCAGCAGTCCCCCATGGGAGGGGGAAGCTTTCTTT
>TRBJ1-5|TRBV5-1|NA|15|TRBD1
CASSLGRGSNQPQHF
TGCGCCAGCAGCTTGGGCAGGGGGAGCAATCAGCCCCAGCATTTT
>TRBJ1-2|TRBV5-1|few|15|NA
CASRTSIDSHYGYTF
TGCGCCAGCAGAACCTCCATCGACAGCCACTATGGCTACACCTTC
>TRBJ1-1|TRBV12-3/TRBV12-4|few|13|NA
CASSATGDNEAFF
TGTGCCAGCAGCGCGACCGGGGATAATGAAGCTTTCTTT
>TRBJ1-5|TRBV2|many|13|TRBD1
CASRGQGSQPQHF
TGTGCCAGCAGAGGACAGGGTAGTCAGCCCCAGCATTTT
>TRBJ2-7|TRBV6-5|NA|14|NA
CASSYSPGVYEQYF
TGTGCCAGCAGTTACTCTCCTGGGGTCTACGAGCAGTACTTC
>TRBJ2-3|TRBV9|few|14|NA
CASSVVGGTDTQYF
TGTGCCAGCAGCGTAGTGGGGGGCACAGATACGCAGTATTTT
>TRBJ1-1|TRBV7-9|few|14|NA
CASSLGQGLSEAFF
TGTGCCAGCAGCTTAGGGCAGGGGCTCTCTGAAGCTTTCTTT